Listed here is a single TCR beta chain. Per the germline V gene, CDR1 is SGHNT and CDR2 is YENEEA. The CDR3 runs to 15 residues. V was clipped by 5 bases and J by 4 bases, with 15 bases between them. The TCR beta repertoire was assessed by survey-level immunoSEQ sequencing. Method: immunoSEQ multiplex PCR; TCRdb's copy keeps in-frame clones and lacks some. This sample yields tens of thousands of clones, of which 80% to 95% are seen a single time; around 4.5% belongs to the top ten. The sequence was obtained from a man aged 35 to 55 with rheumatoid arthritis. The chain couples TRBV11-3 to TRBJ2-1; possible D gene TRBD2, 6 bases. The sample was PBMCs. CDR3 nucleotides: TGTGCCAGCAGCGGGGGGAGTGGGGCTTACAATGAGCAGTTCTTC. This translates into CASSGGSGAYNEQFF. Together with reference TRBV11-3 and TRBJ2-1, the CDR3 gives the full variable domain: EAGVVQSPRYKIIEKKQPVAFWCNPISGHNTLYWYLQNLGQGPELLIRYENEEAVDDSQLPKDRFSAERLKGVDSTLKIQPAELGDSAVYLCASSGGSGAYNEQFFGPGTRLTVL.